The 4 T cell receptor beta chains below come from one sample, sequenced in a study of CD8+ T cells in alopecia areata. Treatment specified: oral pan-JAK inhibitor, 5-10 mg twice daily. cDNA reverse transcribed from extracted RNA served as the sequencing template. Sequencing was performed with immunoSEQ multiplex PCR; in TCRdb, only in-frame clones are kept and a portion is missing. Seen here are approximately 210,000 clones, roughly 66% observed once, and the top ten hold 0.95% to 1.5%. This specimen consisted of CD4+ T cells sorted from blood, obtained at approximately week 42, from a patient treated with tofacitinib. The receptor source for this set is a human donor with alopecia areata.

The chain links TRBV11-2 to TRBJ2-7; D is uncertain. The CDR3 runs 15 residues. V lost 1 base, J lost 0 bases, and 10 bases lay in between. The germline V gene has CDR1 SGHAT and CDR2 FQNNGV. The CDR3 reads CASSLAGVPSYEQYF. The CDR3 DNA sequence: TGTGCCAGCAGCTTAGCGGGCGTCCCCTCCTACGAGCAGTACTTC.

The J gene is TRBJ2-5, the V gene TRBV12-5; D remains unclear. The CDR3 totals 13 residues. Germline CDR1 is LGHNT and CDR2 is FRNRAP. With 6 bases removed from V and 5 bases from J, the gap between germline ends came to 13 bases. CDR3 DNA: TGTGCTAGTGGAAAGGGTGACGGCGAGACCCAGTACTTC. Its protein is CASGKGDGETQYF. Looking up the rest from reference TRBV12-5 and TRBJ2-5 gives the full variable domain: DARVTQTPRHKVTEMGQEVTMRCQPILGHNTVFWYRQTMMQGLELLAYFRNRAPLDDSGMPKDRFSAEMPDATLATLKIQPSEPRDSAVYFCASGKGDGETQYFGPGTRLLVL.

The V and J genes are TRBV29-1 and TRBJ2-3; 11 bases align to TRBD1. V lost 7 bases and J lost 6; bases outside the gene matches: 6. The germline V gene has CDR1 SQVTM and CDR2 ANQGSEA. The CDR3 is 13 residues long. CDR3 loop: CSGRTGGRDTQYF. The CDR3, as DNA: TGCAGCGGGCGGACAGGGGGCAGGGATACGCAGTATTTT.

The gene calls are TRBV11-2 and TRBJ2-1; D not certain. Between the trimmed V and J ends, which lost 1 base and 2 bases, there was a span of 9 bases. The CDR3 loop spans 15 amino acids. Germline V CDR1 and CDR2: SGHAT, FQNNGV. The CDR3, as DNA: TGTGCCAGCAGCTTAGGGCAGGTCCCCTACAATGAGCAGTTCTTC. This sequence encodes CASSLGQVPYNEQFF.